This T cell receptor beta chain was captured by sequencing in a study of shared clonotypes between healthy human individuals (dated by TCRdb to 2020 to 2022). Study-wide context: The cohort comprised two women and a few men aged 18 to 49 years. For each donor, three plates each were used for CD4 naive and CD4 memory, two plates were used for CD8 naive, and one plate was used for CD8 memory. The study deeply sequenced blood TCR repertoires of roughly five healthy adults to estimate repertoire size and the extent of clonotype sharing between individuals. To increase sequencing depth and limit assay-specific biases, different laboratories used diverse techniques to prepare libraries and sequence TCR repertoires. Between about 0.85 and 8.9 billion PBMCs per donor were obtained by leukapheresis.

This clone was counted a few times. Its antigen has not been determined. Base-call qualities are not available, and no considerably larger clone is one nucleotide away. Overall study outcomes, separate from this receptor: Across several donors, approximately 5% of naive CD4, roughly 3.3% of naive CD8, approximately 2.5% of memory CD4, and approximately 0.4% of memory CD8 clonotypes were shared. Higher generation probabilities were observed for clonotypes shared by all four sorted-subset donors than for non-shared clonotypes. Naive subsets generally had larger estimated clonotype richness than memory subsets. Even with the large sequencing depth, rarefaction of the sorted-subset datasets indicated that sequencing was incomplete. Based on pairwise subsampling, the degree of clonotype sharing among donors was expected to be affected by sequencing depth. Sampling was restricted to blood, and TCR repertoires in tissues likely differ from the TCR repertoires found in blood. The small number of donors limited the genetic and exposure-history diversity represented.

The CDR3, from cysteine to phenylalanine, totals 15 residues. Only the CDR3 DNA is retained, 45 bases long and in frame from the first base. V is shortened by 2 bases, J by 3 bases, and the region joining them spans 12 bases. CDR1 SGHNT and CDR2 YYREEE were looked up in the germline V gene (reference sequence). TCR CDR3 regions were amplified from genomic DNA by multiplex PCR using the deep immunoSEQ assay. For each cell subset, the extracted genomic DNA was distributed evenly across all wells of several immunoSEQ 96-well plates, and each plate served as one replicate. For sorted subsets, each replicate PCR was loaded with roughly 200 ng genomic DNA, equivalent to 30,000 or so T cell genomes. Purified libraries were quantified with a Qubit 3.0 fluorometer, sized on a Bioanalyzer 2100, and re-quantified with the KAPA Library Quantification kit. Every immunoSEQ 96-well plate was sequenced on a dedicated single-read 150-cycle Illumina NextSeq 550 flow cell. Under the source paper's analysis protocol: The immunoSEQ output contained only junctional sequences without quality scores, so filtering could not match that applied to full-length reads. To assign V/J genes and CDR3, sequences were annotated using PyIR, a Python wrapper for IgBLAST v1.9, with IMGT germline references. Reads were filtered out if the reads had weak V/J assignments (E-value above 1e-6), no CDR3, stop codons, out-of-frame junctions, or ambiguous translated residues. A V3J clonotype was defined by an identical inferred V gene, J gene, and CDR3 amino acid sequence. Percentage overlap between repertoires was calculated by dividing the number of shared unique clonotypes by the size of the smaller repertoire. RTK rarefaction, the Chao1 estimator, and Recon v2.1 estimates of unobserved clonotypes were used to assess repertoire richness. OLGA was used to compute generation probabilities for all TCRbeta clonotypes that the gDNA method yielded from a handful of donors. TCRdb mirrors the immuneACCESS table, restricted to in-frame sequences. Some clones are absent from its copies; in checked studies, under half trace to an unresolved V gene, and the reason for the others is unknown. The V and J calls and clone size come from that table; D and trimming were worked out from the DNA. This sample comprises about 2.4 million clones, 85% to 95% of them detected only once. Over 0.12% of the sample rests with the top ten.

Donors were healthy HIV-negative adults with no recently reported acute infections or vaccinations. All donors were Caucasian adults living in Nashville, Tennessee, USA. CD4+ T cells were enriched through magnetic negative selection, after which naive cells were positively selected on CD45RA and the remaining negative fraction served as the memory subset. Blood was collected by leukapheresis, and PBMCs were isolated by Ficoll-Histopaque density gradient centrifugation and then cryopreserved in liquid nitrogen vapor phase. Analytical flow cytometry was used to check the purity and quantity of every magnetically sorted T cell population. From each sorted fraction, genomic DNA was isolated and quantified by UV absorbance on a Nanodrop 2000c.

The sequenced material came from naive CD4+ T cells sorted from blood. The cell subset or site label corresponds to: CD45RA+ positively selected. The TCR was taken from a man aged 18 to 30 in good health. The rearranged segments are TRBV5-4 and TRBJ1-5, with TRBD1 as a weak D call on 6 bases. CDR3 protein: CASSLTGQLNQPQHF. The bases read TGTGCCAGCAGCTTAACCGGACAGCTCAATCAGCCCCAGCATTTT.